This record covers a single TCR beta chain. Its specificity is not known. The V and J ends lost 6 bases and 0 bases respectively, with 6 bases between them. Germline V CDR1 and CDR2: PRHDT, FYEKMQ (reference sequence). This CDR3 region has 13 residues. This sample was included in a study of T cell responses to AZD1222 COVID-19 vaccine. General study results and limits: No day 14 peak samples; only post-peak repertoires were characterized.

Clones were read by immunoSEQ multiplex PCR, and TCRdb kept only the in-frame ones, dropping some. The sample shows about 92,000 clones, roughly 88% of them seen only once. This clonotype was sampled from an adult in good health. V gene TRBV13 combines with J gene TRBJ2-1; no clear D gene. The source was peripheral blood, collected on day 0 of AZD1222 vaccination. The CDR3 spells CASRDLSYNEQFF. The CDR3 nucleotides read TGTGCCAGCAGGGACCTCTCCTACAATGAGCAGTTCTTC. Full variable domain (rest looked up from reference TRBV13 and TRBJ2-1): AAGVIQSPRHLIKEKRETATLKCYPIPRHDTVYWYQQGPGQDPQFLISFYEKMQSDKGSIPDRFSAQQFSDYHSELNMSSLELGDSALYFCASRDLSYNEQFFGPGTRLTVL.